This TCR beta chain was found in a study of neurological immune-mediated disorders. Looking at the study overall: Within the group of approximately 35 multiple sclerosis patients, approximately 31 were relapsing-remitting, while 3 were secondary progressive.

This clonotype was seen many times. The unsorted libraries had their origin in 2 million PBMCs stored at -80 C. The V and J ends lost 4 bases and 0 bases, in that order; junction bases with no gene match: 12. The CDR3 loop spans 18 amino acids. Germline assignment: CDR1 SGHRS and CDR2 YFSETQ. Over 160 million TCR-beta sequences (from 15-18 subjects) were yielded by each sequencing run. TCRdb fed the 5' RACE reads into MiXCR, producing one record per CDR3 protein. The sample carries about 120,000 distinct CDR3 sequences, more than 2.5% recorded once. Sequenced input: PBMCs. This rearrangement joins TRBV5-1 to TRBJ2-3, with 9 bases matching TRBD2. This clonotype was sampled from a woman younger than 45 with multiple sclerosis. CDR3 nucleotides: TGCGCCAGCAGCGGTCGAGCGGGGGGTTCCTCTAGCACAGATACGCAGTATTTT. This sequence encodes CASSGRAGGSSSTDTQYF.